What follows are 17 T cell receptor beta chains derived from one specimen sequenced in a study of tumor and adjacent non-tumor tissue in lung cancer. The library came from three nested PCR rounds adapted from ARM-PCR protocols. Via MiXCR, TCRdb re-called the multiplex PCR reads, giving one row per CDR3 protein. The table lists about 110,000 distinct CDR3 sequences, about 61% of them singletons. The template was RNA from unsorted bulk tissue. This non-tumor lung sample came from over 3 cm beyond the tumor edge. The sequenced sample consisted of distant non-tumor lung tissue. The receptors here all came from a man aged 60 to 69 with non-small cell lung cancer.

The rearrangement joins TRBV10-2 to TRBJ2-7; the match to TRBD1 covers 10 bases. This CDR3 region has 14 residues. Germline loops: CDR1 WSHSY, CDR2 SAAADI. V lost 4 bases and J lost 3; bases outside the gene matches: 3. The CDR3 is CASSAGQGGYEQYF. CDR3 DNA: TGCGCCAGCAGTGCTGGACAGGGGGGCTACGAGCAGTACTTC.

In its sample, this clonotype was seen once. An end of the junction differs from the germline gene, which may be a read error. The J gene is TRBJ2-7, the V gene TRBV12-3 or TRBV12-4; 7 bases agree with TRBD2. The CDR3 runs to 15 residues. This chain's CDR3 is CAGSLEGGGPYEQYF. The CDR3 nucleotides read TGTGCCGGCAGTTTAGAGGGCGGGGGACCCTACGAGCAGTACTTC.

Comments on this clonotype: One end of the junction does not line up with germline, which may come from a read error. The chain couples TRBV4-1 to TRBJ2-2; D gene uncertain. The length of the CDR3 is 16 residues. The germline V gene encodes CDR1 MGHRA and CDR2 YSYEKL. CDR3 in amino acids: CVSSQGQGPAAGELFF. CDR3 coding DNA: TGCGTCAGCAGCCAAGGGCAAGGGCCCGCCGCTGGGGAGCTGTTTTTT.

Of note for this clonotype: One junction end disagrees with the germline gene, perhaps due to a read error. V is TRBV6-5 and J is TRBJ2-3, with 7 bases identical to TRBD1. CDR1 MNHEY and CDR2 SVGAGI come from the germline V gene. The CDR3 sequence is 15 residues long. In DNA, the CDR3 is TGCGCCAGCAGTTCTGACAGGGCACTGTTGGGTACGCAGTATTTT. This gives the protein CASSSDRALLGTQYF.

Details on this clonotype: One junction end does not reproduce the germline sequence, and a read error may be involved. The chain recombines TRBV5-4 with TRBJ1-6; possibly TRBD1 for D (5 bases). Looked up from germline, CDR1 is SGHNT and CDR2 is YYREEE (reference sequence). The CDR3 runs 16 residues. This chain's CDR3 is CASILDSGRRNSPLHF. The CDR3 DNA reads TGTGCCAGCATCTTGGACTCGGGACGGCGGAATTCACCCCTCCACTTT.

Comment on this clonotype: Since a much larger clone is just one base distant, this may be a read error. This sequence joins TRBV12-3 or TRBV12-4 and TRBJ2-1, with 7 bases lining up with TRBD2. This CDR3 has 15 amino acids. The CDR3 DNA sequence: TGTGTCAGCAGTTTAATGCGGGAGAGGTCGAATGAGCAGTTCTTC. Protein sequence: CVSSLMRERSNEQFF.

This clonotype has at least ten counts. The CDR3 here is CASSTIDRGDTEAFF. CDR3 DNA sequence: TGTGCCAGCAGCACCATCGACAGGGGGGACACTGAAGCTTTCTTT. The rearrangement links TRBV5-6 to TRBJ1-1, with 9 bases identical to TRBD1. The V gene's germline CDR1 is SGHDT and CDR2 YYEEEE. This CDR3 contains 15 residues. With 4 bases clipped from V and 3 bases from J, the junction kept 7 bases outside the gene matches.

With respect to this clonotype: One end of the junction is discordant with germline, which a read error may explain. V is TRBV6-5 and J is TRBJ2-3; the D gene is possibly TRBD2 (5 bases). The CDR3 spans 15 residues. Germline CDR1 MNHEY, CDR2 SVGAGI. This CDR3 is CVSSPSLGSTDTQYF. The CDR3 bases are TGTGTCAGCAGTCCATCCCTGGGGAGCACGGATACGCAGTATTTT.

The chain is built from TRBV29-1 and TRBJ2-7; TRBD2 is a possible D gene (5 bases). From germline, CDR1 is SQVTM and CDR2 ANQGSEA. V lost 5 bases and J 6 bases, leaving 20 bases between the germline ends. The CDR3 loop spans 14 amino acids. The CDR3 sequence: CSVLGETSACEQYF. In DNA form, the CDR3 reads TGCAGCGTTTTGGGAGAAACCTCTGCCTGCGAGCAGTACTTC.

In its sample, this clonotype was seen a few times. V usage is TRBV5-4 and J usage is TRBJ2-1; no reliable D call. This CDR3 is 14 amino acids long. CDR1 and CDR2 (germline): SGHNT, YYREEE (reference sequence). Trimming shortened V by 2 bases and J by 8 bases, and 14 bases separated the two germline ends. CDR3 sequence reads: CASSFARLGDEQFF. CDR3 in DNA: TGTGCCAGCAGCTTCGCTCGACTTGGGGATGAGCAGTTCTTC.

With respect to this clonotype: A much larger clone lies one base from this, so it may be a read error. The chain combines TRBV5-4 with TRBJ2-3, with 8 bases aligning to TRBD2. In germline, CDR1 is SGHNT, CDR2 YYREEE (reference sequence). J lost 4 bases, V lost 6 bases, and 10 bases had no gene match. This CDR3 spans 15 amino acids. CDR3 sequence: CASIPGLARPDTQYF. CDR3 bases: TGTGCCAGCATCCCCGGACTAGCTAGGCCAGATACGCAGTATTTT.

The V gene is TRBV14, the J gene TRBJ2-5; D is unresolved. This CDR3 has 13 residues. Germline V gene sequence: CDR1 SGHDN, CDR2 FVKESK. V lost 6 bases and J 5 bases, leaving 13 bases between the germline ends. Here the CDR3 reads CASRLTRRETQYF. CDR3 in DNA: TGTGCCAGCAGACTGACAAGGCGTGAGACCCAGTACTTC.

This chain connects TRBV25-1 to TRBJ2-3; TRBD2 agrees at 11 bases. The CDR3 loop spans 16 amino acids. Unmatched junction bases numbered 13, after V lost 8 bases and J lost 6 bases. Germline V gene sequence: CDR1 MGHDK, CDR2 SYGVNS. The CDR3 is CASSLTSGGPRDTQYF. The DNA of the CDR3 is TGTGCCAGCTCCCTAACTAGCGGGGGACCCCGGGATACGCAGTATTTT. The whole variable domain, filled in from reference TRBV25-1 and TRBJ2-3, reads EADIYQTPRYLVIGTGKKITLECSQTMGHDKMYWYQQDPGMELHLIHYSYGVNSTEKGDLSSESTVSRIRTEHFPLTLESARPSHTSQYLCASSLTSGGPRDTQYFGPGTRLTVL.

Concerning this clonotype: This clone may be a read error of a much larger clone one base away. The chain combines TRBV29-1 with TRBJ2-2; D might be TRBD1 or TRBD2, each matching 5 bases. Trimming pared 7 bases from V and 4 bases from J, leaving 16 bases between. CDR3 length: 14 amino acids. CDR1 SQVTM and CDR2 ANQGSEA come from the germline V gene. The CDR3 loop is CSAYRSGFTGELFF. CDR3 sequence (DNA): TGCAGCGCCTACAGGTCGGGGTTCACCGGGGAGCTGTTTTTT.

This clonotype came up a few times. A much larger clone lies a single base off, so this may be a read error. The J gene is TRBJ2-7, the V gene TRBV5-4, with 9 nucleotides matching TRBD1. CDR1 is SGHNT and CDR2 is YYREEE in the germline V gene (reference sequence). V lost 5 bases to trimming and J lost 7 bases; unmatched junction nucleotides: 10. The CDR3 contains 14 residues. As DNA, the CDR3 is TGTGCCAGCAGACCCACAGGGGGCGCGAGGGAGCAGTACTTC. Translated, it gives CASRPTGGAREQYF.

The chain uses TRBV12-3 or TRBV12-4 and TRBJ2-1, with 12 bases aligning to TRBD2. The CDR3 length is 13 residues. Trimming took 2 bases from V and 12 from J; bases not matched to a gene: 2. CDR3 loop: CASSLSTSGRQFF. In DNA, the CDR3 is TGTGCCAGCAGTTTATCGACTAGCGGGAGGCAGTTCTTC.

A remark on this clonotype: The junction and the germline gene differ at one end; a read error may be behind it. The chain carries TRBV5-4 and TRBJ2-3, with 7 bases that match TRBD2. Per the germline V gene, CDR1 is SGHNT and CDR2 is YYREEE (reference sequence). This CDR3 is 15 amino acids long. In DNA, the CDR3 is TGTGCCAGCAACTTGGACGGGAGCGGGATGAATACGCAGTATTTT. Its translation: CASNLDGSGMNTQYF.